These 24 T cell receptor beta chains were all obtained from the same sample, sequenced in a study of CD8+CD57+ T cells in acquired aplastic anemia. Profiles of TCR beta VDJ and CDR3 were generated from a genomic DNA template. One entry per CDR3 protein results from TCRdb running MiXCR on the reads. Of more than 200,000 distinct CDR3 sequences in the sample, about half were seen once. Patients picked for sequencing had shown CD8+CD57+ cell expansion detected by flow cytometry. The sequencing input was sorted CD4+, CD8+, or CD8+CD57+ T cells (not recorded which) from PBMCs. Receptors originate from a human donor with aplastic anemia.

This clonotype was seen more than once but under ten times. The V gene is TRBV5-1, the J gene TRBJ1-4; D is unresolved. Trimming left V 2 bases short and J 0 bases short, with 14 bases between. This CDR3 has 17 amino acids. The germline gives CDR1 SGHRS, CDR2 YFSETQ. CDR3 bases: TGCGCCAGCAGCTTCGGTCCGGATCAGGCAACTAATGAAAAACTGTTTTTT. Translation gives CASSFGPDQATNEKLFF.

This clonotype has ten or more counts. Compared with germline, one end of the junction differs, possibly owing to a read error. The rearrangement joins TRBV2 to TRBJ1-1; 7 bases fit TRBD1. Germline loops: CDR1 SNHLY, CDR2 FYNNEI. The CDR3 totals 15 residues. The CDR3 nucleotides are TGTGCCAGCAGGGAAGGACAGGCCGAGGGCACTGAAGCTTTCTTT. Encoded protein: CASREGQAEGTEAFF.

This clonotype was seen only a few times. This CDR3 is CSARDPLLGTCYF. The CDR3 DNA reads as TGCAGTGCTAGAGACCCTCTGTTGGGGACTTGCTACTTC. The gene calls are TRBV20-1 and TRBJ2-5, with D perhaps matching TRBD2 (6 bases). The V gene lost 0 bases and the J gene lost 14 bases, with 19 bases spanning the gap. The CDR3 covers 13 residues. Per germline, CDR1 DFQATT and CDR2 SNEGSKA (reference sequence).

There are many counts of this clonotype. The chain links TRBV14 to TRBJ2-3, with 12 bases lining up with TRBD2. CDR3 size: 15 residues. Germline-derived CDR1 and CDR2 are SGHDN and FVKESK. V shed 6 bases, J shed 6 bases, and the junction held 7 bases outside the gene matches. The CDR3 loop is CASSPSGGAKDTQYF. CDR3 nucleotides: TGTGCCAGCAGTCCTAGCGGGGGGGCAAAGGATACGCAGTATTTT.

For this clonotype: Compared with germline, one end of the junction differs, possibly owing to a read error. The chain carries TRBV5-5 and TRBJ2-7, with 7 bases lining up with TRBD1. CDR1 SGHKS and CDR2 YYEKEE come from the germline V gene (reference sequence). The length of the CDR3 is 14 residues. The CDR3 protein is CASSLGQDTYEQYF. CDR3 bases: TGCGCCAGCAGCCTCGGACAGGATACCTACGAGCAGTACTTC. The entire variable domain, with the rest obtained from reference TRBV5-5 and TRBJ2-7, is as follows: DAGVTQSPTHLIKTRGQQVTLRCSPISGHKSVSWYQQVLGQGPQFIFQYYEKEERGRGNFPDRFSARQFPNYSSELNVNALLLGDSALYLCASSLGQDTYEQYFGPGTRLTVT.

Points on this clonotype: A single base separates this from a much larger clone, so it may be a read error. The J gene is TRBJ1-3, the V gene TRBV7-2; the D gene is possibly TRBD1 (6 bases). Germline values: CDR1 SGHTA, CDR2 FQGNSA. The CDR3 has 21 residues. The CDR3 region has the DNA TGTGCCAGCAGCCCCGCCGGTGCGGACAGCTATCTTTCGCTCTCTGGACACACCATATATTTT. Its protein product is CASSPAGADSYLSLSGHTIYF.

CDR3 protein: CASSLNHRVGNQPQHF. Here the CDR3 DNA reads TGTGCCAGCAGTTTAAACCACAGAGTTGGAAATCAGCCCCAGCATTTT. The J gene is TRBJ1-5, the V gene TRBV11-2; no firm D call. Germline V gene data show CDR1 as SGHAT and CDR2 as FQNNGV. The V end lost 6 bases, the J end lost 4 bases, and 19 bases lay between the germline ends. CDR3 length equals 16 residues.

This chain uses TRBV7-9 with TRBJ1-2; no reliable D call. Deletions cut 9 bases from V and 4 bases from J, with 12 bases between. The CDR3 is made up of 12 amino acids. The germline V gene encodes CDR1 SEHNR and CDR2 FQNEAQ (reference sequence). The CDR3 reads CASTKGVYGYTF. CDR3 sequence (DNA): TGTGCCAGTACTAAGGGAGTCTATGGCTACACCTTC.

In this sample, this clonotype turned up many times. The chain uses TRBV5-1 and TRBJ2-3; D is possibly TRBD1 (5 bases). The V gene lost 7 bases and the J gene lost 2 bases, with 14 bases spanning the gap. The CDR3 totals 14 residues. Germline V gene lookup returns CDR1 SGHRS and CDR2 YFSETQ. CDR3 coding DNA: TGCGCCAGCCGCAAAGGACAAGACACAGATACGCAGTATTTT. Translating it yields CASRKGQDTDTQYF.

The CDR3 is CAIMEDRAGEQYF. DNA for the CDR3: TGTGCCATCATGGAGGACAGGGCTGGGGAGCAGTACTTC. This chain links TRBV10-3 with TRBJ2-7, with TRBD1 matching 8 bases. CDR3 length: 13 residues. V lost 7 bases and J lost 7; bases outside the gene matches: 9. Germline V gene lookup returns CDR1 ENHRY and CDR2 SYGVKD.

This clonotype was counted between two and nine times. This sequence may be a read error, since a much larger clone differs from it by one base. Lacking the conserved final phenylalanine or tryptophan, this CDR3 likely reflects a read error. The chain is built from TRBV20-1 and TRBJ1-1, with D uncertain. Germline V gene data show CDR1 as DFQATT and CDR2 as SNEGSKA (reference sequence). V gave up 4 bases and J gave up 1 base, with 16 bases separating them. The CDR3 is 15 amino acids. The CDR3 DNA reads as TGCAGTGCTATCCCTGCCGGGCGGACGAACACTGAAGCTTTCCTT. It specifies CSAIPAGRTNTEAFL.

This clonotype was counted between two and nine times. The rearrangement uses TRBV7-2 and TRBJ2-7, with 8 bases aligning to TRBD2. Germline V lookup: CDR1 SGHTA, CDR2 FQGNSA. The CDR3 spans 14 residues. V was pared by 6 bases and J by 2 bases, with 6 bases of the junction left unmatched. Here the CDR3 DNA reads TGTGCCAGCAGGTCGGGGGGGTCTCCCTACGAGCAGTACTTC. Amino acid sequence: CASRSGGSPYEQYF.

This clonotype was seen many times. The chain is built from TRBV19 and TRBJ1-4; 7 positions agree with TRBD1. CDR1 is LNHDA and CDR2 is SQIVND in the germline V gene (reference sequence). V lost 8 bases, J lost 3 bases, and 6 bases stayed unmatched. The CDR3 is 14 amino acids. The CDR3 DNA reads TGTGCCAGTCGAGACAGGGTTTCTAATGAAAAACTGTTTTTT. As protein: CASRDRVSNEKLFF.

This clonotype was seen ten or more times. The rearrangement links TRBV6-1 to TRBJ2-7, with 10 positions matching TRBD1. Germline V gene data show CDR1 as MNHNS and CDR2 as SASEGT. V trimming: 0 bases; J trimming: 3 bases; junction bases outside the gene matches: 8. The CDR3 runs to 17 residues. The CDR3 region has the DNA TGTGCCAGCAGTGAAGCGTCGGGGCGGGACAGGGGCTACGAGCAGTACTTC. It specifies CASSEASGRDRGYEQYF.

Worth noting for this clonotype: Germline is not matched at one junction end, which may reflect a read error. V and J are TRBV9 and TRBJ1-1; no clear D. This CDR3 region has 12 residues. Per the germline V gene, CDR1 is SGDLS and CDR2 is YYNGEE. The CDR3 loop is CASGVELPEAFF. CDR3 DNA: TGTGCCAGCGGCGTAGAACTCCCTGAAGCTTTCTTT.

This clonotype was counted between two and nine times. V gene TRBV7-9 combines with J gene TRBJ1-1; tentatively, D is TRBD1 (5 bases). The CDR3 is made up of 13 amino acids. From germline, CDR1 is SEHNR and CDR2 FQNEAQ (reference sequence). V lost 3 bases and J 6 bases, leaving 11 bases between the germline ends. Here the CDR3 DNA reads TGTGCCAGCAGCTTGACCACGGGGGCTGAAGCTTTCTTT. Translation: CASSLTTGAEAFF.

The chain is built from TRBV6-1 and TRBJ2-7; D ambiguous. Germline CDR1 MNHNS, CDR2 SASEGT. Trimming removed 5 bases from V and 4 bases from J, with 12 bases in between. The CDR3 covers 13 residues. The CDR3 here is CASSYDGGYEQYF. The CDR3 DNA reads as TGTGCCAGCAGTTACGACGGCGGTTACGAGCAGTACTTC.

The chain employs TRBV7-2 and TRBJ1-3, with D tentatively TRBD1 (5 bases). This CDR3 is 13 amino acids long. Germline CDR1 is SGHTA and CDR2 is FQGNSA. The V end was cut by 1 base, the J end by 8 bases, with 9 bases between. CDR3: CASSLGGGDTIYF. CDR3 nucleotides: TGTGCCAGCAGCTTAGGCGGGGGGGACACCATATATTTT.

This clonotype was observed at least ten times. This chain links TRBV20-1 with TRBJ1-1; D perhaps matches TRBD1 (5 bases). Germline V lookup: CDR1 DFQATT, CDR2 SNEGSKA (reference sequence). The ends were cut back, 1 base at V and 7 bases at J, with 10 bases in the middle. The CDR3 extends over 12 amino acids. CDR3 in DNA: TGCAGTGCTAGAGGGGACGGTATTGAAGCTTTCTTT. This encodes CSARGDGIEAFF.

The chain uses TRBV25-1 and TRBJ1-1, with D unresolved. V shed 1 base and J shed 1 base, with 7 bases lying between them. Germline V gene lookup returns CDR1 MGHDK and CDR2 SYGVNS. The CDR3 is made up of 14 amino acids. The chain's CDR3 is CASSEWGKNTEAFF. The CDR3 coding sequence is TGTGCCAGCAGTGAATGGGGAAAGAACACTGAAGCTTTCTTT.

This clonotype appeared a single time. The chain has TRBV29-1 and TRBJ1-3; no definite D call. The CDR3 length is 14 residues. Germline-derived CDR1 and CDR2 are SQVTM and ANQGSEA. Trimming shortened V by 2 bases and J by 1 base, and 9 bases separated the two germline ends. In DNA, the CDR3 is TGCAGCGTTGAATTCCCAGGTTCTGGAAACACCATATATTTT. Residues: CSVEFPGSGNTIYF. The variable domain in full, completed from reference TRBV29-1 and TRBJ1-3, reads SAVISQKPSRDICQRGTSLTIQCQVDSQVTMMFWYRQQPGQSLTLIATANQGSEATYESGFVIDKFPISRPNLTFSTLTVSNMSPEDSSIYLCSVEFPGSGNTIYFGEGSWLTVV.

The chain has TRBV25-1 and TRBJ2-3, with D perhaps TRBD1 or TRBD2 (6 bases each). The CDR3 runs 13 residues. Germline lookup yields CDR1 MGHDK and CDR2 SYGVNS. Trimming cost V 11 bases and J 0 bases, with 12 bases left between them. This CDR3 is CACGTHSTDTQYF. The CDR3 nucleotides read TGTGCCTGCGGGACACATAGCACAGATACGCAGTATTTT.

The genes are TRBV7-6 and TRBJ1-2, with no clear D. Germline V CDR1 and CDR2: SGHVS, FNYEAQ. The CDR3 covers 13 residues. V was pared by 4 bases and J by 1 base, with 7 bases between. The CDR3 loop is CASSSDLNYGYTF. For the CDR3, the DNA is TGTGCCAGCAGCTCGGACCTTAACTATGGCTACACCTTC. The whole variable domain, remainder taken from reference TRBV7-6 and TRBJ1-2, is GAGVSQSPRYKVTKRGQDVALRCDPISGHVSLYWYRQALGQGPEFLTYFNYEAQQDKSGLPNDRFSAERPEGSISTLTIQRTEQRDSAMYRCASSSDLNYGYTFGSGTRLTVV.

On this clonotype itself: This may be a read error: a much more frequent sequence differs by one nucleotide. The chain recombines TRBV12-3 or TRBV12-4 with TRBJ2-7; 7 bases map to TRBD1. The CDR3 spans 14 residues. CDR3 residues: CASSFVGGRGEQHF. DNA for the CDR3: TGTGCCAGCAGTTTTGTAGGGGGCAGGGGCGAGCAGCACTTC.